This TCR beta chain was recovered during a study of T cell responses to AZD1222 COVID-19 vaccine. Points from the study as a whole: After the peak T cell response, and only then, were repertoires sampled. Reports indicate that nearly half of spike-specific TCRs are directed at unmutated variant regions. In a largely white British group with more females than males, clonal diversity was possibly underestimated.

Notes on this clone: Its antigen remains unidentified.

This CDR3 has 14 residues. CDR1 and CDR2 from the germline V gene are MNHNS and SASEGT. The germline V and J ends were trimmed by 2 bases and 7 bases, with 11 bases remaining between them. The assay was immunoSEQ multiplex PCR, and TCRdb's table has in-frame clones only and misses some. The repertoire holds roughly 150,000 clones, with 92% as singletons. The TCR comes from an adult in good health. V usage is TRBV6-1 and J usage is TRBJ1-4, with unresolved D. The source material was peripheral blood, sampled on day 0 of AZD1222 vaccination. CDR3 protein: CASSEIARLEKLFF. CDR3 bases: TGTGCCAGCAGTGAAATAGCGCGACTTGAAAAACTGTTTTTT.